These 8 T cell receptor beta chains originate from one sample sequenced in a study of CD8+ T cells in alopecia areata. Reverse transcription of extracted RNA yielded cDNA, which provided the sequencing template. The data were produced by immunoSEQ multiplex PCR, yet TCRdb's version contains in-frame clones alone and is incomplete. The sample is made up of around 110,000 clones, none counted only once. The sequenced material came from lesional skin. The source of these receptors is a C3H/HeJ mouse with alopecia areata. The strain's MHC: H2-k.

This clone has ten or more counts. The protein in this entry is translated from the DNA; at residue 13 it differs from the protein listed in TCRdb. The genes and germline here are from mouse. From the germline J gene comes the end of the CDR3, since the read stops 3 residues before it. The chain joins TRBV13-3 to TRBJ1-3; 10 bases match TRBD1. Germline V lookup: CDR1 NNHDY, CDR2 SYVADS. Unmatched junction bases numbered 3, after V lost 1 base and J lost 2 bases. This CDR3 comprises 16 residues. The CDR3 bases that were read are TGTGCCAGCAGTGATTGGGACAGGGGCGCTGGAAATACG. This codes for CASSDWDRGAGNT. The CDR3 reads in full as CASSDWDRGAGNTLYF.

This clone was counted only a few times. Here the gene names and germline are mouse. The CDR3 end lies 4 residues beyond the end of the read and is filled in from the germline J gene. The rearrangement joins TRBV13-3 to TRBJ2-4; unclear D gene. CDR3 size: 15 residues. Trimming took 2 bases from V and 0 from J, leaving 10 bases between them. Germline-derived CDR1 and CDR2 are NNHDY and SYVADS. This chain's CDR3 is CASSEGGSSQNTLYF. CDR3 bases read: TGTGCCAGCAGTGAAGGAGGGTCTAGTCAAAAC.

This clone has only a few counts. TCRdb's protein and the DNA translation differ at residue 12; the protein here comes from the DNA. Any gene name here is a mouse gene name. The CDR3 extends 3 residues past the end of the read, so its final part is completed from the germline J gene. The chain is built from TRBV13-3 and TRBJ1-3; 8 positions agree with TRBD1. Germline V CDR1 and CDR2: NNHDY, SYVADS. With 5 bases clipped from V and 0 bases from J, the junction kept 4 bases outside the gene matches. CDR3 length: 15 residues. The CDR3 spells CASRTGAPSGNTLYF. The sequenced part of the CDR3 DNA is TGTGCCAGCAGGACAGGGGCCCCTTCTGGAAATACG.

This clone was detected only a few times. Gene names denote mouse genes. The CDR3 goes on 4 residues after the read ends, and that part is filled in from the germline J gene. The chain has TRBV13-1 and TRBJ1-1; D call uncertain. V lost 3 bases and J lost 0, with 12 bases in between. The CDR3 has 15 amino acids. CDR1 NSHNY and CDR2 SYGAGN come from the germline V gene. The covered CDR3 bases are TGTGCCAGCAGTGTGACATTGTTTGCAAACACA. Encoded protein: CASSVTLFANT. The full CDR3 protein is CASSVTLFANTEVFF.

The table lists this clone with a few counts. The listed genes are named as in mouse. The observed sequence ends 4 residues before the CDR3 terminus, with the missing tail filled in from the germline J gene. V is TRBV13-3 and J is TRBJ2-1, with TRBD2 matching 9 bases. J gave up 2 bases and V 4 bases, and 7 bases lay outside the gene matches. The CDR3 is 16 amino acids. CDR1 is NNHDY and CDR2 is SYVADS in the germline V gene. This chain's CDR3 is CASSITGGWDYAEQFF. Partial CDR3 DNA: TGTGCCAGCAGTATCACTGGGGGGTGGGACTATGCT.

This clone was counted a few times. Gene names are the mouse ones. The CDR3 protein is CASSLEGGPYAEQFF. The CDR3 DNA, read in part, is TGTGCAAGCAGCTTAGAAGGGGGCCCCTATGCT. V usage is TRBV16 and J usage is TRBJ2-1; D possibly corresponds to TRBD1 (7 bases). Read coverage stops 4 residues before the CDR3 terminus; the germline J gene supplies the remainder. The CDR3 has 15 amino acids. Germline V lookup: CDR1 SGHSA, CDR2 FRNQAP. Trimming removed 0 bases from V and 3 bases from J, with 9 bases in between.

A remark on this clone: The gene names given are mouse names. Read data end 4 residues before the CDR3 end; the end is taken from the germline J gene. V and J are TRBV1 and TRBJ2-1; D gene ambiguous. This CDR3 has 12 residues. Germline V lookup: CDR1 NSQYPW, CDR2 LRSPGD (reference sequence). The CDR3 region is CTCSAPVAEQFF. Incomplete CDR3 DNA: TGCACCTGCAGTGCGCCAGTAGCT.

This clone was picked up a small number of times. Mouse germline and gene names are used. The CDR3 end falls 4 residues outside the read, so it is completed with the germline J gene. The rearrangement links TRBV13-1 to TRBJ1-4; TRBD1 matches 9 bases. Trimming cost V 5 bases and J 4 bases; bases outside gene matches: 6. The germline V gene encodes CDR1 NSHNY and CDR2 SYGAGN. The CDR3 runs to 15 residues. The CDR3: CASRVPGQGNERLFF. The sequenced CDR3 bases are TGTGCCAGCAGGGTACCGGGACAGGGCAACGAA.